These T cell receptor beta chains were read from a single sample in a study of T cell repertoires in cytomegalovirus infection. These receptors' targets are unknown. One entry per CDR3 protein, called by TCRdb with MiXCR from the reads. The table shows roughly 920,000 distinct CDR3 sequences, with under 40% occurring only once. Sequences were derived from cultured CD8+ T cells from PBMCs, sampled from culture after CMV antigen stimulation. The origin of the receptors is a human donor in good health (CMV status not recorded). Some clones in this sample may be carry-over from other donors' samples. Each CDR3 is given with its conserved first and last residue. The order of the fields is V gene, clone size, J gene, CDR3 length, D gene, CDR3 protein, CDR3 DNA. A D gene is named only where the DNA matches it firmly. The listing skips clone size in some rows; elsewhere it reads once, few, many or a size class.

TRBV6-1	many	TRBJ1-2	16	TRBD1	CASSPRDSRKIYGYTF	TGTGCCAGCAGTCCCCGGGACAGTCGAAAAATCTATGGCTACACCTTC
TRBV7-2	many	TRBJ2-7	15	TRBD2	CASSQGLAGGYEQYF	TGTGCCAGCAGCCAGGGACTAGCGGGGGGCTACGAGCAGTACTTC
TRBV4-1	NA	TRBJ2-1	16	NA	CASSQGSGSAYNEQFF	TGCGCCAGCAGCCAAGGAAGTGGTAGCGCCTACAATGAGCAGTTCTTC
TRBV2	NA	TRBJ1-2	11	TRBD1	CASSVDRGITF	TGTGCCAGCAGTGTAGACAGGGGAATCACCTTC
TRBV13	NA	TRBJ2-5	18	TRBD2	CLSCSHGVAGAVIAAQYF	TGTCTCAGCTGTTCCCATGGAGTAGCGGGGGCTGTAATCGCGGCCCAGTACTTC
TRBV14	few	TRBJ2-5	15	NA	CASSLLQGGTETQYF	TGTGCCAGCAGCCTATTACAGGGCGGTACAGAGACCCAGTACTTC
TRBV7-8	NA	TRBJ1-1	15	NA	CASSLAGSQNTEAFF	TGTGCCAGCAGCTTAGCGGGCAGCCAGAACACTGAAGCTTTCTTT
TRBV4-2	NA	TRBJ2-3	15	NA	CASSVEEGIADTQYF	TGTGCCAGCAGCGTCGAGGAGGGTATAGCAGATACGCAGTATTTT
TRBV5-1	NA	TRBJ1-2	19	TRBD1	CASSLTGDRGPVKNYGYTF	TGCGCCAGCAGCCTGACCGGGGACAGGGGGCCGGTGAAGAACTATGGCTACACCTTC
TRBV27	few	TRBJ1-6	16	NA	CASSLSWGGHNSPLHF	TGTGCCAGCAGTTTATCGTGGGGGGGGCATAATTCACCCCTCCACTTT
TRBV10-3	NA	TRBJ1-6	13	NA	CAAGQPYNSPLHF	TGTGCCGCTGGACAGCCTTATAATTCACCCCTCCACTTT
TRBV14	many	TRBJ1-1	13	NA	CASSQVLRGEAFF	TGTGCCAGCAGCCAAGTACTGCGGGGGGAAGCTTTCTTT
TRBV9	NA	TRBJ1-2	12	NA	CASSPSRIGYTF	TGTGCCAGCAGCCCGTCCCGTATAGGCTACACCTTC
TRBV6-8	NA	TRBJ1-5	13	NA	CASSSTGTQPQHF	TGTGCCAGCAGTTCAACAGGAACTCAGCCCCAGCATTTT
TRBV6-6	NA	TRBJ2-5	15	TRBD1	CASNPYRGREETQYF	TGTGCCAGCAACCCTTACAGGGGGCGGGAAGAGACCCAGTACTTC
TRBV6-6	many	TRBJ1-1	16	TRBD1	CASCYPPGQGCTEAFF	TGTGCCAGCTGCTATCCTCCGGGACAGGGGTGCACTGAAGCTTTCTTT
TRBV18	NA	TRBJ1-4	16	TRBD1	CASSPSATGRAEKLFF	TGTGCCAGCTCACCCTCGGCGACAGGGCGGGCTGAAAAACTGTTTTTT
TRBV5-4	few	TRBJ2-7	16	NA	CASSPTGSGPPGEQYF	TGTGCCAGCAGCCCCACAGGATCCGGGCCTCCGGGGGAGCAGTACTTC
TRBV6-5	NA	TRBJ2-2	18	TRBD2	CASSYSNLAGGPTGGLFF	TGTGCCAGCAGTTACTCAAACCTAGCGGGGGGGCCGACCGGGGGGCTGTTTTTT
TRBV6-6	few	TRBJ2-2	12	NA	CATPRGTGELFF	TGTGCCACTCCCCGGGGGACCGGGGAGCTGTTTTTT
TRBV7-6	many	TRBJ1-1	14	NA	CASSPGPGWAGAFF	TGTGCCAGCAGCCCCGGACCGGGTTGGGCTGGAGCTTTCTTT
TRBV10-3	NA	TRBJ2-1	16	TRBD1	CAISETGTGGKEEQFF	TGTGCCATCAGTGAGACTGGGACAGGGGGCAAGGAAGAGCAGTTCTTC
TRBV12-3/TRBV12-4	NA	TRBJ2-7	14	NA	CASSHPVKVDEQYF	TGTGCCAGCAGCCACCCCGTGAAGGTTGACGAGCAGTACTTC
TRBV7-6	few	TRBJ2-3	15	NA	CASSLVGESTDTQYF	TGTGCCAGCAGCTTAGTCGGGGAAAGCACAGATACGCAGTATTTT
TRBV19	few	TRBJ2-7	15	TRBD2	CASSIGGLAGYEQYF	TGTGCCAGTAGTATAGGCGGACTAGCGGGCTACGAGCAGTACTTC
TRBV7-8	many	TRBJ2-1	18	TRBD1	CASSSNNPTGGSYNEQFF	TGTGCCAGCAGCTCCAATAATCCTACAGGGGGCTCCTACAATGAGCAGTTCTTC
TRBV7-6	NA	TRBJ1-6	14	TRBD1	CVSSDRDRDSPLHF	TGTGTCAGCAGCGACCGGGACAGGGATTCACCCCTCCACTTT
TRBV6-2/TRBV6-3	few	TRBJ2-2	14	TRBD2	CASRPGGAIGELFF	TGTGCCAGCAGGCCCGGGGGGGCCATCGGGGAGCTGTTTTTT
TRBV6-8	NA	TRBJ1-1	14	NA	CASSYSGGYAEAFF	TGTGCCAGCAGTTACTCCGGGGGGTACGCTGAAGCTTTCTTT
TRBV29-1	NA	TRBJ1-2	13	NA	CSVELGANYGYTF	TGCAGCGTTGAATTGGGAGCTAACTATGGCTACACCTTC
TRBV5-1	NA	TRBJ1-1	12	NA	CASSHGDSVSFF	TGCGCCAGCAGCCATGGGGACTCCGTCTCTTTCTTT
TRBV7-9	NA	TRBJ1-2	12	NA	CASSSGLKRDTF	TGTGCCAGCAGCTCTGGACTGAAAAGGGACACCTTC
TRBV29-1	NA	TRBJ2-7	13	TRBD1	CSVGQGFSYEQYF	TGCAGCGTTGGACAGGGTTTCTCCTACGAGCAGTACTTC
TRBV6-8	many	TRBJ1-1	13	NA	CASSYEGNTEAFF	TGTGCCAGCAGTTACGAGGGGAACACTGAAGCTTTCTTT
TRBV19	NA	TRBJ2-3	14	NA	CASAATSSTDTQYF	TGTGCCAGCGCAGCGACTTCTAGCACAGATACGCAGTATTTT
TRBV29-1	few	TRBJ1-2	12	NA	CSVEGRGDGYTF	TGCAGCGTTGAGGGTCGGGGGGACGGCTACACCTTC
TRBV9	NA	TRBJ2-3	14	NA	CASSVTGLADTQYF	TGTGCCAGCAGCGTAACAGGGTTGGCAGATACGCAGTATTTT
TRBV6-5	few	TRBJ2-5	12	NA	CASSYAGETQYF	TGTGCCAGCAGTTACGCAGGGGAGACCCAGTACTTC
TRBV6-2/TRBV6-3	NA	TRBJ1-1	14	NA	CASIKLLGQKEAFF	TGTGCCAGCATTAAATTGTTAGGACAGAAAGAAGCTTTCTTT
TRBV9	few	TRBJ1-1	15	NA	CASSVEGTGNTEAFF	TGTGCCAGCAGCGTAGAGGGGACCGGCAACACTGAAGCTTTCTTT
TRBV2	few	TRBJ2-5	12	TRBD2	CASTGGDRTQYF	TGTGCCAGCACCGGGGGGGACCGGACCCAGTACTTC
TRBV13	NA	TRBJ1-2	17	NA	CASSLPSGQAEDYGYTF	TGTGCCAGCAGCTTACCCTCAGGGCAGGCCGAAGACTATGGCTACACCTTC
TRBV7-2	few	TRBJ1-2	14	TRBD1	CASSLNRQGYGYTF	TGTGCCAGCAGCTTAAATCGACAGGGGTACGGCTACACCTTC
TRBV24-1	NA	TRBJ2-1	10	NA	CATGGREQFF	TGTGCCACCGGGGGGAGGGAGCAGTTCTTC
TRBV27	NA	TRBJ2-3	15	TRBD1	CASSQHRGGTDTQYF	TGTGCCAGCAGTCAACACAGGGGAGGCACAGATACGCAGTATTTT
TRBV29-1	NA	TRBJ2-1	17	NA	CSVEDRGGYLGYNEQFF	TGCAGCGTTGAAGATCGGGGAGGCTACCTTGGGTACAATGAGCAGTTCTTC
TRBV5-1	few	TRBJ2-7	14	NA	CASSQGLASYEQYF	TGCGCCAGCAGCCAAGGACTGGCTTCCTACGAGCAGTACTTC
TRBV5-6	NA	TRBJ1-3	14	NA	CVSSGIHSGNTIYF	TGTGTCAGCAGCGGTATACACTCTGGAAACACCATATATTTT
TRBV7-8	many	TRBJ1-3	19	NA	CASSPRDLFELVSGNTIYF	TGTGCCAGCAGCCCCCGCGACTTGTTTGAGTTAGTGTCCGGAAACACCATATATTTT
TRBV27	NA	TRBJ1-2	14	NA	CASQPTGFNYGYTF	TGTGCCAGCCAGCCTACAGGGTTCAACTATGGCTACACCTTC